This T cell receptor (beta chain) was sequenced for a study of cytomegalovirus exposure and HLA in healthy donors. Comments on this clone: The antigen is not known.

The study's findings and limits: A few of the chains that were CMV-associated were confirmed in vitro to be specific for CMV antigens. Donor immune exposure was known only as CMV serostatus. In a later analysis, productive TCRs from donors in an Asian-associated ancestry cluster reportedly carried fewer N-insertions than the cohort mean.

PCR amplification relied on 60 Vbeta primers (plus 13 Jbeta primers). Libraries were prepared by immunoSEQ multiplex PCR; TCRdb keeps only in-frame clonotypes and omits some of them. The data hold around 180,000 clones, with around 75% observed a single time. Germline CDR1 is MNHEY and CDR2 is SVGAGI. The trim removed 0 bases at V and 1 base at J, leaving 1 base unmatched. CDR3 length equals 15 residues. The sample consisted of PBMCs. This receptor was identified in a woman between 45 and 60 years old in good health and CMV-seronegative. The chain is built from TRBV6-5 and TRBJ1-1, with 8 bases lining up with TRBD1. The CDR3 DNA reads TGTGCCAGCAGTTACTCGACAGGGGCGAACACTGAAGCTTTCTTT. It yields the protein CASSYSTGANTEAFF.